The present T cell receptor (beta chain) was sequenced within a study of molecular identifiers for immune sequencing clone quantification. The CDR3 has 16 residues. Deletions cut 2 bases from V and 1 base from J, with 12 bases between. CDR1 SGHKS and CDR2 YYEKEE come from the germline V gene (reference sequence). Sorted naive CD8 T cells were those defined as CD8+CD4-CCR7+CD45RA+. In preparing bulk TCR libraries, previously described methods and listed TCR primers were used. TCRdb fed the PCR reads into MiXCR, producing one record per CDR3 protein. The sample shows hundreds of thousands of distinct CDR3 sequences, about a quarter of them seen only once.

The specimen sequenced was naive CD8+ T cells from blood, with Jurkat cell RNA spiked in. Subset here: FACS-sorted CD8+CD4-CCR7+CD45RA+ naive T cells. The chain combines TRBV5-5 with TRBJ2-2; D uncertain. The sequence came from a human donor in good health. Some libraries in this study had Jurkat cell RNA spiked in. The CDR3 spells CASSFYQTLNTGELFF. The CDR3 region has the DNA TGTGCCAGCAGCTTTTACCAGACACTGAACACCGGGGAGCTGTTTTTT.